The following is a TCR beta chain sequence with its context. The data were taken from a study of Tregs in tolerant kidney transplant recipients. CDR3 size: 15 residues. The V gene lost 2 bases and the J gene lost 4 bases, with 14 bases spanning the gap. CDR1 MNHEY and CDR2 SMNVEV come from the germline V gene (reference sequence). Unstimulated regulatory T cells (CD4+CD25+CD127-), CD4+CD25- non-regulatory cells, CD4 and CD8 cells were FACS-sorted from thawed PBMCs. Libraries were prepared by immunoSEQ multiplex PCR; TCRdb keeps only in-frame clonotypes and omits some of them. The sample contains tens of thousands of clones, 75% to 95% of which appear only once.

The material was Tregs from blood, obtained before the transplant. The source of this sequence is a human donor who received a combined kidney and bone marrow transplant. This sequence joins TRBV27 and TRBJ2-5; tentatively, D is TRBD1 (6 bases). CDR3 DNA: TGTGCCAGCAGTTTAATGGTGGCAGGGGCAGAGACCCAGTACTTC. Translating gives CASSLMVAGAETQYF.